These T cell receptor beta chains were read from a single sample in a study of blood T cell repertoires in COVID-19. Sequenced by immunoSEQ multiplex PCR; TCRdb stores in-frame clones only, minus some. In the table there are 150,000 to 180,000 clones, 75% to 90% of which are singletons. The specimen sequenced was peripheral blood. These receptors all come from a man aged 55 to 70 with acute or convalescent COVID-19. The CDR3 runs from the conserved cysteine through the conserved F or W. D genes are given only for firm matches. Not every row has a clone size; where given, it reads once, few, many or a size class.

TRBJ2-7 | - | TRBD2 | TRBV2 | TGTGCCAGCAGTACAGGACTAGCGACCATCGGCGAGCAGTACTTC | CASSTGLATIGEQYF
TRBJ2-7 | - | - | TRBV19 | TGTGCCAGTAGTGCTCCGGGACACACCTACGAGCAGTACTTC | CASSAPGHTYEQYF
TRBJ2-7 | - | TRBD2 | TRBV28 | TGTGCCAGCAGTCTTCCACCTCGCCCCCTCAAACGACTAGCGTGTCACAACCCAACCTACGAGCAGTACTTC | CASSLPPRPLKRLACHNPTYEQYF
TRBJ1-1 | - | TRBD1 | TRBV3-1/TRBV3-2 | TGTGCCAGCAGCCAAGGGACAGGGAACACTGAAGCTTTCTTT | CASSQGTGNTEAFF
TRBJ2-2 | - | TRBD2 | TRBV29-1 | TGCAGCGTGTTTAGCGGGGTAAACACCGGGGAGCTGTTTTTT | CSVFSGVNTGELFF
TRBJ2-7 | once | TRBD1 | TRBV11-2 | TGTGCCAGCAGTCTTCACAGGGGGCCCTCCTACGAGCAGTACTTC | CASSLHRGPSYEQYF
TRBJ2-5 | - | TRBD1 | TRBV19 | TGTGCCAGTAAAGAGACAGGGGTTAAAGAGACCCAGTACTTC | CASKETGVKETQYF
TRBJ2-3 | - | - | TRBV24-1 | TGTGCCACCAGTGAGGGGCGACAGGTAACAGATACGCAGTATTTT | CATSEGRQVTDTQYF
TRBJ1-2 | - | - | TRBV2 | TGTGCCAGTAGACAGGATTCCTATGGCTACACCTTC | CASRQDSYGYTF
TRBJ2-4 | - | TRBD1 | TRBV7-9 | TGTGCCAGCAGCCGGGGACAGGCGGAAAACATTCAGTACTTC | CASSRGQAENIQYF
TRBJ1-5 | - | - | TRBV5-6 | TGTGCCAGCAGCTTTTCCGGGTATAGCAATCAGCCCCAGCATTTT | CASSFSGYSNQPQHF
TRBJ2-5 | - | TRBD2 | TRBV7-7 | TGTGCTAGCAGCACGGGACTAGCGGGAGGAGAGACCCAGTACTTC | CASSTGLAGGETQYF
TRBJ2-7 | - | - | TRBV18 | TGTGCCAGCTCACCCCCAGAGGCCTACGAGCAGTACTTC | CASSPPEAYEQYF
TRBJ1-1 | - | - | TRBV7-2 | TGTGCCAGCAGCTTGGGACAAATGAACACTGAAGCTTTCTTT | CASSLGQMNTEAFF
TRBJ2-7 | - | TRBD1 | TRBV15 | TGTGCCACCAGCAGAGATCCAGGGGGAAACTACGAGCAGTACTTC | CATSRDPGGNYEQYF
TRBJ2-7 | - | - | TRBV6-2/TRBV6-3 | TGTGCCAGCAGCCTCCGGGTTAAGCTTGCCACCGCACGCTACGAGCAGTACTTC | CASSLRVKLATARYEQYF
TRBJ2-3 | - | TRBD2 | TRBV3-1/TRBV3-2 | TGTGCCAGCAGCCAGGGACTAGCGGAAAGCACGCAGTATTTT | CASSQGLAESTQYF
TRBJ2-2 | - | TRBD2 | TRBV7-2 | TGTGCCAGCAGCTTAGGGGGACTAGCGGGAGGCACCGGGGAGCTGTTTTTT | CASSLGGLAGGTGELFF
TRBJ2-3 | - | - | TRBV29-1 | TGCAGCGTTACCTTGGGCTCCACTAGCACAGATACGCAGTATTTT | CSVTLGSTSTDTQYF
TRBJ1-2 | - | TRBD1 | TRBV2 | TGTGCCAGCAGCTCAGGGGGCTACGGCTACACCTTC | CASSSGGYGYTF
TRBJ2-2 | - | - | TRBV5-1 | TGCGCCAGCAGCTTCGGTGCCACCGGGGAGCTGTTTTTT | CASSFGATGELFF
TRBJ2-1 | - | TRBD2 | TRBV5-1 | TGCGCCAGCAGCGAAACTAGCGGGAGTTCGGTGCAGTTCTTC | CASSETSGSSVQFF
TRBJ1-2 | once | - | TRBV6-5 | TGTGCCAGCAATCAACGCAGGGTAGCTAACTATGGCTACACCTTC | CASNQRRVANYGYTF
TRBJ1-5 | - | TRBD1 | TRBV5-1 | TGCGCCAGCAGCTTGACAGGGGCCATTAATCAGCCCCAGCATTTT | CASSLTGAINQPQHF
TRBJ2-1 | - | TRBD2 | TRBV29-1 | TGCAGCGTTGCAAGCGGGAGCCGTTACAATGAGCAGTTCTTC | CSVASGSRYNEQFF
TRBJ1-6 | few | - | TRBV5-6 | TGTGCCAGCAGCTTGGTTGGGCAGATAACCCTCCACTTT | CASSLVGQITLHF
TRBJ1-4 | - | TRBD1 | TRBV6-5 | TGTGCCAGCAGAGGACAGGGCCTAACTAATGAAAAACTGTTTTTT | CASRGQGLTNEKLFF
TRBJ2-5 | - | TRBD2 | TRBV29-1 | TGCAGCGTTGGGGTAGGGAGGGTGCGGCAAGAGACCCAGTACTTC | CSVGVGRVRQETQYF
TRBJ1-4 | - | - | TRBV4-1 | TGCGCCAGCAGCCAAGTGTATCAGGGTAATGAAAAACTGTTTTTT | CASSQVYQGNEKLFF
TRBJ1-2 | few | - | TRBV10-3 | TGTGCCATCAGCCGGGGCTATGGCTACACCTTC | CAISRGYGYTF
TRBJ1-1 | once | - | TRBV29-1 | TGCAGCGCCGCGGAGCCCACGAACACTGAAGCTTTCTTT | CSAAEPTNTEAFF
TRBJ1-1 | - | - | TRBV6-6 | TGTGCCGCCACCGGGACACCGAACACTGAAGCTTTCTTT | CAATGTPNTEAFF
TRBJ2-6 | - | - | TRBV19 | TGTGCCAGTAGTATAGCTACCCTTAGGGGGAAGGACCCTGGGGCCAACGTCCTGACTTTC | CASSIATLRGKDPGANVLTF
TRBJ1-4 | - | TRBD1 | TRBV7-2 | TGTGCCAGCAGCCTCGGACAGGGTGAAAAACTGTTTTTT | CASSLGQGEKLFF
TRBJ1-2 | - | - | TRBV5-1 | TGCGCCAGCAGCCGACAAGGGGGACCGGGACAAGGATATGGCTACACCTTC | CASSRQGGPGQGYGYTF
TRBJ2-1 | - | - | TRBV11-2 | TGTGCCAGCAGCTTAGGGAGAGCCCGTTACAATGAGCAGTTCTTC | CASSLGRARYNEQFF
TRBJ1-1 | - | - | TRBV9 | TGTGCCAGCAGCGTAGTAGGGGGGGCTGAAGCTTTCTTT | CASSVVGGAEAFF
TRBJ2-2 | - | TRBD2 | TRBV24-1 | TGTGCCACCGGGTCGGGAGGAACCGGGGAGCTGTTTTTT | CATGSGGTGELFF
TRBJ1-5 | - | - | TRBV2 | TGTGCCAGCAGTGAACGTGAGGGTGTACAGCCCCAGCATTTT | CASSEREGVQPQHF
TRBJ1-1 | - | - | TRBV5-4 | TGTGCCAGCAGCTTATCCAGGGTACGGGCTGAAGCTTTCTTT | CASSLSRVRAEAFF
TRBJ1-5 | - | TRBD1 | TRBV3-1/TRBV3-2 | TGTGCCAGCAGCTTCGGGACAGTTAATCAGCCCCAGCATTTT | CASSFGTVNQPQHF
TRBJ1-2 | - | - | TRBV5-1 | TGCGCCAGCAGCTTCGAGGGAAACCGGGGCTATGGCTACACCTTC | CASSFEGNRGYGYTF
TRBJ1-1 | - | TRBD1 | TRBV6-5 | TGTGCCAGCAGCCCCGACAGGGGGCGACGAGCTTTCTTT | CASSPDRGRRAFF
TRBJ2-7 | - | TRBD2 | TRBV18 | TGTGCCAGCTCACCCCGCGCACGCGGGGGGAACTACGAGCAGTACTTC | CASSPRARGGNYEQYF
TRBJ1-6 | once | TRBD1 | TRBV2 | TGTGCCAGCGGGGACAGGGGACGGGATTCACCCCTCCACTTT | CASGDRGRDSPLHF
TRBJ1-1 | - | TRBD1 | TRBV28 | TGTGCCAGCAGAACCTCCGGGACAGGGAACACTGAAGCTTTCTTT | CASRTSGTGNTEAFF
TRBJ2-1 | - | TRBD2 | TRBV7-9 | TGTGCCAGCAGCCCCGGGGCTTTAGCGGGGGCGGGGGAGCAGTTCTTC | CASSPGALAGAGEQFF
TRBJ1-2 | - | - | TRBV7-6 | TGTGCCAGCAGCCCACTCCAGGGATCTAACTATGGCTACACCTTC | CASSPLQGSNYGYTF
TRBJ1-3 | - | TRBD1 | TRBV7-2 | TGTGCCAGCAGCATAGGTGTCAGGGGGCCTGGAAACACCATATATTTT | CASSIGVRGPGNTIYF
TRBJ1-1 | - | TRBD1 | TRBV5-1 | TGCGCCAGCAGCTTGGGAGGGACAGCTCCGAACACTGAAGCTTTCTTT | CASSLGGTAPNTEAFF
TRBJ1-1 | - | - | TRBV7-8 | TGTGCCAGCAGCGTGGACCCCAGGGGCTATAATGAAGCTTTCTTT | CASSVDPRGYNEAFF
TRBJ2-7 | few | TRBD1 | TRBV18 | TGTGCCAGCTCACCTGCCGGGACAGGGGGTGAGCAGTACTTC | CASSPAGTGGEQYF
TRBJ1-1 | - | - | TRBV2 | TGTGCCAGCGAGACAGGTCGGAACACTGAAGCTTTCTTT | CASETGRNTEAFF
TRBJ1-5 | - | - | TRBV30 | TGTGCCTGGAGTAACAGGCAAAATCAGCCCCAGCATTTT | CAWSNRQNQPQHF